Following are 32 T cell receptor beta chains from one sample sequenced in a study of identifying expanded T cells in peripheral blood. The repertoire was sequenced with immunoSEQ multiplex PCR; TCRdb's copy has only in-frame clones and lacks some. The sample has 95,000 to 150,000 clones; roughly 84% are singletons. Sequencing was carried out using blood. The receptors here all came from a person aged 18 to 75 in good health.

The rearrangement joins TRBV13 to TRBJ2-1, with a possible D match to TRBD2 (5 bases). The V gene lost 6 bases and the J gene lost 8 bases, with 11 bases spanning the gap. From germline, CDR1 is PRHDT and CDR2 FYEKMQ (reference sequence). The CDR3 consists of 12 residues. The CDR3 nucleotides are TGTGCCAGCAGAGGAGGTGGGGATGAGCAGTTCTTC. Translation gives CASRGGGDEQFF. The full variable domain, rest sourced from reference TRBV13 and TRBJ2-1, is AAGVIQSPRHLIKEKRETATLKCYPIPRHDTVYWYQQGPGQDPQFLISFYEKMQSDKGSIPDRFSAQQFSDYHSELNMSSLELGDSALYFCASRGGGDEQFFGPGTRLTVL.

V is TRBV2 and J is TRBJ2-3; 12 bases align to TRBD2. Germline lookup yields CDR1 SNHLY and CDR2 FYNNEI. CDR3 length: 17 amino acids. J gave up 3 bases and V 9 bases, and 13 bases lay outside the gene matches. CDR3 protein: CASSPGLAGGRTDTQYF. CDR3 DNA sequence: TGTGCCAGTAGCCCCGGGCTAGCGGGGGGGCGAACAGATACGCAGTATTTT.

The CDR3: CASSQVRQSLNSPLHF. In nucleotides, the CDR3 is TGCGCCAGCAGCCAAGTAAGACAGTCCCTGAATTCACCCCTCCACTTT. J is TRBJ1-6 and V is TRBV4-3; D possibly corresponds to TRBD1 (5 bases). The CDR3 sequence is 16 residues long. The germline V gene has CDR1 LGHNA and CDR2 YSLEER. With 1 base removed from V and 7 bases from J, the gap between germline ends came to 14 bases.

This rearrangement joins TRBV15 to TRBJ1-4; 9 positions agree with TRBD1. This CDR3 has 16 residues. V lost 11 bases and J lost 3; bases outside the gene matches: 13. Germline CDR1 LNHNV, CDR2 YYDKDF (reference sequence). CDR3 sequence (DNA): TGTGCCTCCTCGTTCGGGACAGGGTTCCCTAATGAAAAACTGTTTTTT. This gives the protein CASSFGTGFPNEKLFF. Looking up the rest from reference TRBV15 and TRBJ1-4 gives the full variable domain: DAMVIQNPRYQVTQFGKPVTLSCSQTLNHNVMYWYQQKSSQAPKLLFHYYDKDFNNEADTPDNFQSRRPNTSFCFLDIRSPGLGDTAMYLCASSFGTGFPNEKLFFGSGTQLSVL.

The chain's CDR3 is CASSSRDGQPQHF. As DNA, the CDR3 is TGTGCCAGTAGTTCAAGGGATGGACAGCCCCAGCATTTT. The chain couples TRBV19 to TRBJ1-5; D not certain. V was clipped by 5 bases and J by 7 bases, with 12 bases between them. Germline V gene data show CDR1 as LNHDA and CDR2 as SQIVND (reference sequence). The CDR3 contains 13 residues.

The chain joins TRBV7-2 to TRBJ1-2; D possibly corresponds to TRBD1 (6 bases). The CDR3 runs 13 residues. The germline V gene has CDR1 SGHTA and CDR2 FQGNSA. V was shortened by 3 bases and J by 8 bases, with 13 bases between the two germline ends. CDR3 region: CASSLITGRGYTF. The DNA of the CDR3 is TGTGCCAGCAGCTTGATTACAGGGAGAGGCTACACCTTC.

The CDR3: CASSSPGGGSYNEQFF. DNA of the CDR3: TGTGCCAGCAGCTCCCCGGGTGGGGGTTCCTACAATGAGCAGTTCTTC. This chain uses TRBV13 with TRBJ2-1, with D possibly being TRBD1 or TRBD2 (5 bases each). There are 16 residues in the CDR3. Germline CDR1 reads PRHDT; CDR2 reads FYEKMQ (reference sequence). V lost 4 bases and J 1 base, leaving 14 bases between the germline ends.

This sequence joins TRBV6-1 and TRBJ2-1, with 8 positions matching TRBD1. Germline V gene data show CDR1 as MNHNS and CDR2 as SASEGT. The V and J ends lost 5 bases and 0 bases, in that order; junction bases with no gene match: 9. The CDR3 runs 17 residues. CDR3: CASSQGQGPSSYNEQFF. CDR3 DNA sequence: TGTGCCAGCAGTCAAGGACAGGGCCCCAGCTCCTACAATGAGCAGTTCTTC.

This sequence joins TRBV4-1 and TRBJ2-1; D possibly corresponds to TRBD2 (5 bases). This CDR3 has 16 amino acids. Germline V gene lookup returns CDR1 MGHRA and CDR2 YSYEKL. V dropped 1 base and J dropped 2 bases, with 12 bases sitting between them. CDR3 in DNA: TGCGCCAGCAGCCAAGCGGCGGGCCAGACCTACAATGAGCAGTTCTTC. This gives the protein CASSQAAGQTYNEQFF.

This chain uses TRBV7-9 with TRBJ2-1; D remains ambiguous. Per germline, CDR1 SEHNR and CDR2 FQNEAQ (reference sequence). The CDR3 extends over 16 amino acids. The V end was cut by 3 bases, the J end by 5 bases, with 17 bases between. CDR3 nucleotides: TGTGCCAGCAGCTTTGCATGGTCGCATTCCCACAATGAGCAGTTCTTC. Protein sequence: CASSFAWSHSHNEQFF.

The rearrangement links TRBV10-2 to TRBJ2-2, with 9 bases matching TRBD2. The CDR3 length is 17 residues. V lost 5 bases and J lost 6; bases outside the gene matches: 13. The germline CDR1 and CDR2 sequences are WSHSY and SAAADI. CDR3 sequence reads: CASSLRGGAGDPGELFF. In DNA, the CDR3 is TGCGCCAGCAGTCTCCGCGGGGGGGCAGGGGATCCCGGGGAGCTGTTTTTT.

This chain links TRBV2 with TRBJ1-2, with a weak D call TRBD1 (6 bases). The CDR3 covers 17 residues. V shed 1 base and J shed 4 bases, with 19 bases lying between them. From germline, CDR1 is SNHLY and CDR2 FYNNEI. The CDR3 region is CASSEGKLQGVLYGYTF. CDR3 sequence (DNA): TGTGCCAGCAGTGAAGGAAAACTACAGGGAGTCCTCTATGGCTACACCTTC.

Here the CDR3 DNA reads TGTGCCAGCAGTGGGGCAGGGTCTCGGACTGAAGCTTTCTTT. It specifies CASSGAGSRTEAFF. The rearrangement joins TRBV25-1 to TRBJ1-1; D perhaps matches TRBD1 (5 bases). The CDR3 extends over 14 amino acids. Trimming stripped 4 bases from V and 5 bases from J, with 14 bases between. CDR1 and CDR2 (germline): MGHDK, SYGVNS.

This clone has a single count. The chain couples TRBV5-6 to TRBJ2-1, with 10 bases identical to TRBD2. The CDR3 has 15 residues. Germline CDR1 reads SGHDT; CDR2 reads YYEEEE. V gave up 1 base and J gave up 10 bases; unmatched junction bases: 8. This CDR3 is CASSLLAGGLGEQFF. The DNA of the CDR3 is TGTGCCAGCAGCTTGTTAGCGGGGGGACTCGGGGAGCAGTTCTTC.

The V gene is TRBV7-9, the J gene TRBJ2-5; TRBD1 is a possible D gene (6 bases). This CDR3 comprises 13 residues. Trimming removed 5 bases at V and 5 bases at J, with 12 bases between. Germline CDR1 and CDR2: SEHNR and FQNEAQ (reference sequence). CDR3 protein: CASSEGVRETQYF. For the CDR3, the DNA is TGTGCCAGCAGCGAGGGGGTCCGTGAGACCCAGTACTTC.

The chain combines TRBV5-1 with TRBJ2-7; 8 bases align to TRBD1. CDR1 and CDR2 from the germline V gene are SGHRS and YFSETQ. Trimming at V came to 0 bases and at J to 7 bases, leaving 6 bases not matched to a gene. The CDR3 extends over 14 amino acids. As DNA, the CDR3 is TGCGCCAGCAGCTTGGTACAGGGGGGCGGGGAGCAGTACTTC. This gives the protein CASSLVQGGGEQYF.

In nucleotides, the CDR3 is TGTGCCAGCAGCTTAGCTCGACTAGCGGGGGGTAACACCGGGGAGCTGTTTTTT. It encodes CASSLARLAGGNTGELFF. The chain employs TRBV7-8 and TRBJ2-2, with 13 positions matching TRBD2. The CDR3 covers 18 residues. Germline CDR1 reads SGHVS; CDR2 reads FQNEAQ. Trimming cost V 0 bases and J 2 bases; bases outside gene matches: 3.

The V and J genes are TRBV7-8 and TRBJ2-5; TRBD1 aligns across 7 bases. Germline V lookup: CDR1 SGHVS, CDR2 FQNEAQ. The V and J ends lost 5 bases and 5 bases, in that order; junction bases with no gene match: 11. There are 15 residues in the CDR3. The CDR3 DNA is TGTGCCAGCAGCCCGCGGCCGACAGGGTGGGAGACCCAGTACTTC. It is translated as CASSPRPTGWETQYF.

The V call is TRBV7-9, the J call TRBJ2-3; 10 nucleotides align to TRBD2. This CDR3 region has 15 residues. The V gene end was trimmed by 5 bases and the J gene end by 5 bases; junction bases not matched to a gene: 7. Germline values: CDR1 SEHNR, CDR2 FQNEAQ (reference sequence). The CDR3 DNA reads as TGTGCCAGCAGCCCAGCGGGGGGGCCGCAAGATACGCAGTATTTT. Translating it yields CASSPAGGPQDTQYF.

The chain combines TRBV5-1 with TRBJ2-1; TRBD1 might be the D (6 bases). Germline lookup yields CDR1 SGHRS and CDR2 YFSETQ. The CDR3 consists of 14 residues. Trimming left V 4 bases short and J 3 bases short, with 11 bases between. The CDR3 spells CASSPGTLYNEQFF. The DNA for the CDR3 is TGCGCCAGCAGCCCCGGGACACTCTACAATGAGCAGTTCTTC.

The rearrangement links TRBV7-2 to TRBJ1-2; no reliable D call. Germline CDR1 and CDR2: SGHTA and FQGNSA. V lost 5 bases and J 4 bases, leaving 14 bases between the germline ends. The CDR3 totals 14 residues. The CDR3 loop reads CASSPDRTAYGYTF. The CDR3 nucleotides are TGTGCCAGCAGCCCCGACCGGACGGCCTATGGCTACACCTTC.

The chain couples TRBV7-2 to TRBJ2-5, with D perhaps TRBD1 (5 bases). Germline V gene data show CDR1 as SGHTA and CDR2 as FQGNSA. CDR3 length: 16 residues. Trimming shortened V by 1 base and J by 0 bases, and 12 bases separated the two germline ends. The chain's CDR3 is CASSLVGRTNQETQYF. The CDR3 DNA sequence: TGTGCCAGCAGCTTAGTAGGCCGGACAAACCAAGAGACCCAGTACTTC.

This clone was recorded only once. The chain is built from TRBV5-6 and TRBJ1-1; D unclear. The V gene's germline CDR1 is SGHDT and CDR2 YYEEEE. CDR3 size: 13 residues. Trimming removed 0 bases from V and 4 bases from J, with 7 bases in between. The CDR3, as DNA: TGTGCCAGCAGCTTGGGGTTGCCCACTGAAGCTTTCTTT. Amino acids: CASSLGLPTEAFF.

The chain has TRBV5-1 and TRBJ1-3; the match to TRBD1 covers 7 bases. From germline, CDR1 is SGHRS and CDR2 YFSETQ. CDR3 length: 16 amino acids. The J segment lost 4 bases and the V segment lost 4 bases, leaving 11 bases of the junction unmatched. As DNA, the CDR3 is TGCGCCAGCAGCGTCCAGGACAGGCGAGGAGGAAACACCATATATTTT. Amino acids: CASSVQDRRGGNTIYF.

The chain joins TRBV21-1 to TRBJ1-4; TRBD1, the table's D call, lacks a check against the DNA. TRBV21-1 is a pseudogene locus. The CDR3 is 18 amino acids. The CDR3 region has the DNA TGTGCCAGCAGCGAAATACAGGACAGGACTGCAACTAATGAAAAACTGTTTTTT. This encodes CASSEIQDRTATNEKLFF.

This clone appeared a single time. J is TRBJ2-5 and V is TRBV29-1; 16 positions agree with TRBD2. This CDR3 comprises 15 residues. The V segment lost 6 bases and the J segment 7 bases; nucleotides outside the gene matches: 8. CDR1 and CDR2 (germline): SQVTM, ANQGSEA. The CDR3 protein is CSVLGLAGGPGTQYF. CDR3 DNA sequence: TGCAGCGTCCTGGGACTAGCGGGGGGGCCGGGGACCCAGTACTTC.

CDR3 sequence (DNA): TGTGCCAGCAGCCCCCGACTAGCGGGGGGCACAGATACGCAGTATTTT. This gives the protein CASSPRLAGGTDTQYF. The chain carries TRBV7-6 and TRBJ2-3; 12 nucleotides agree with TRBD2. Germline loops: CDR1 SGHVS, CDR2 FNYEAQ. The CDR3 is made up of 16 amino acids. Trimming at V came to 5 bases and at J to 1 base, leaving 4 bases not matched to a gene.

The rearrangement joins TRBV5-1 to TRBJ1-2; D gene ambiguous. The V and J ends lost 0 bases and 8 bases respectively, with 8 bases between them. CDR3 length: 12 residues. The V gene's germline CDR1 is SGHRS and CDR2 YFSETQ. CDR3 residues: CASSLVGEGYTF. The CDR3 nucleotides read TGCGCCAGCAGCTTGGTCGGAGAGGGCTACACCTTC. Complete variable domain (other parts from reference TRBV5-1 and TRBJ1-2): KAGVTQTPRYLIKTRGQQVTLSCSPISGHRSVSWYQQTPGQGLQFLFEYFSETQRNKGNFPGRFSGRQFSNSRSEMNVSTLELGDSALYLCASSLVGEGYTFGSGTRLTVV.

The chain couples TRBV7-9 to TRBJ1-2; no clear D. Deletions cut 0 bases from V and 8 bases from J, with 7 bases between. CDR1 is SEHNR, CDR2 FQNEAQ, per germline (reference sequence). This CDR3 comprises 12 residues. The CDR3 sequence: CASSLARKGYTF. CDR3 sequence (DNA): TGTGCCAGCAGCTTAGCGAGGAAGGGCTACACCTTC. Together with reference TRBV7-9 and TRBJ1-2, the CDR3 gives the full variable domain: DTGVSQNPRHKITKRGQNVTFRCDPISEHNRLYWYRQTLGQGPEFLTYFQNEAQLEKSRLLSDRFSAERPKGSFSTLEIQRTEQGDSAMYLCASSLARKGYTFGSGTRLTVV.

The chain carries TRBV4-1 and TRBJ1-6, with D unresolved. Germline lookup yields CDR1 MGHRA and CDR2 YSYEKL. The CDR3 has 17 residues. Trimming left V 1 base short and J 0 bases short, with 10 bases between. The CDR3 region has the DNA TGCGCCAGCAGCCAAGTGGACCTAATCTCCTATAATTCACCCCTCCACTTT. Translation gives CASSQVDLISYNSPLHF.

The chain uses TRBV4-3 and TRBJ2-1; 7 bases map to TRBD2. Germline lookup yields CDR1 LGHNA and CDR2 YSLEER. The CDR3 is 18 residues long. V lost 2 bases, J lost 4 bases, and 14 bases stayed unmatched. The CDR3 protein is CASSQRIAAGLGYNEQFF. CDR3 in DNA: TGCGCCAGCAGCCAAAGGATCGCAGCAGGACTAGGTTACAATGAGCAGTTCTTC.

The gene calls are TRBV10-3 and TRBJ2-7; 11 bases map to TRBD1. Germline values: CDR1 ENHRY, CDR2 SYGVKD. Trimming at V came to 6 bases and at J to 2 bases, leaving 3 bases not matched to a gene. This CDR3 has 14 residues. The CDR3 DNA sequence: TGTGCCATCAGGGGGGGACAGGGGGCCTACGAGCAGTACTTC. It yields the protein CAIRGGQGAYEQYF.